This T cell receptor beta chain was profiled in a study of identical twins. Findings of the study overall: Memory repertoires lacked the insertion deficit that abundant cord blood beta clonotypes showed.

Trimming removed 3 bases from V and 2 bases from J, with 11 bases in between. The CDR3 is made up of 14 amino acids. Germline assignment: CDR1 SGDLS and CDR2 YYNGEE. This clonotype showed up just a few times. Its antigen is unknown. Each CDR3 protein gets one entry after TCRdb re-called the 5' RACE reads with MiXCR. The sample carries about 280,000 distinct CDR3 sequences, less than 9% recorded once. This same sample was also part of a study on yellow fever vaccine responses in identical twins.

Input material: memory (CD45RO+) T cells sorted from blood. The receptor was isolated from a woman under 30 in good health. The chain couples TRBV9 to TRBJ1-2; a possible D gene is TRBD1 (5 bases). The CDR3 sequence is CASSARGGNYGYTF. The CDR3 bases are TGTGCCAGCAGCGCTCGCGGGGGGAACTATGGCTACACCTTC.